This record covers a single TCR beta chain. The sample comes from a study of shared T cell receptors in the human thymus. This CDR3 contains 15 residues. From germline, CDR1 is SGHTA and CDR2 FQGNSA. The J segment lost 4 bases and the V segment lost 1 base, leaving 2 bases of the junction unmatched. Assay used: immunoSEQ multiplex PCR; TCRdb lists only in-frame clones, some missing. Here the sample spans about 660,000 clones, 70% to 90% being singletons. These data are also associated with another study on human thymus T cells. In that study: Donor material was obtained from healthy Finnish infants undergoing corrective surgery for congenital heart defects. Resected material from corrective heart surgery provided the thymus tissue analysed. Usage of V and J genes appeared biased in thymic and blood repertoires. In unrelated individuals, thymic repertoires overlapped highly, according to related research.

Sequenced sample: thymocytes. The source is a boy under three years old with a congenital heart defect. The chain employs TRBV7-2 and TRBJ1-2; TRBD1 matches at 11 bases. The CDR3 protein is CASSLVGTGGYGYTF. In nucleotides, the CDR3 is TGTGCCAGCAGCTTAGTTGGGACAGGGGGCTATGGCTACACCTTC. Complete variable domain (other parts from reference TRBV7-2 and TRBJ1-2): GAGVSQSPSNKVTEKGKDVELRCDPISGHTALYWYRQSLGQGLEFLIYFQGNSAPDKSGLPSDRFSAERTGGSVSTLTIQRTQQEDSAVYLCASSLVGTGGYGYTFGSGTRLTVV.